This entry is about one TCR beta chain. The antigen remains unidentified. Genes and germline come from the mouse. The CDR3 is cut off 1 residue early in the read; its end comes from the germline J gene. The sample comes from a study of tissue T cells after allogeneic stem cell transplantation. The CDR3 has 13 amino acids. V shed 6 bases and J shed 7 bases, with 12 bases lying between them. Per the germline V gene, CDR1 is KGHTA and CDR2 is FRNEEI. TCRbeta CDR3 was sequenced at survey depth with template counts. This table comes from immunoSEQ multiplex PCR, and its TCRdb copy is limited to in-frame clones, with some not included. The sample has roughly 50,000 clones, about 73% seen once. Regarding the study as a whole: Only a limited share of tissue TCRs appeared in blood or spleen. Few T cell clones were shared across patients, but motif clusters showed tissue-specific shared signatures. Alloreactivity or antigen specificity of tissue TCRs was not determined; some clones might be host cells.

The chain uses TRBV24 and TRBJ1-4; tentatively, D is TRBD1 (6 bases). The clonotype was recovered from a pool of C57BL/6 mice in good health. Sequenced: sorted cells pooled from one or two spleens. CDR3 amino acids: CASRARGSERLFF. The sequenced part of the CDR3 DNA is TGTGCCAGCAGGGCCAGGGGTTCCGAAAGATTATTT.